A single sample is the source of the 22 T cell receptor beta chains below, sequenced in a study of T cell responses to AZD1222 COVID-19 vaccine. This table comes from immunoSEQ multiplex PCR, and its TCRdb copy is limited to in-frame clones, with some not included. There are about 190,000 clones in the sample; 90% to 95% occur only once, and roughly 8.4% lies in the top ten. The sample here was peripheral blood, taken on day 0 of AZD1222 vaccination. The receptors were gathered from an adult in good health.

V gene TRBV5-8 combines with J gene TRBJ2-7; D remains ambiguous. CDR1 is SGHTS, CDR2 YDEGEE, per germline. Trimming removed 7 bases at V and 1 base at J, with 6 bases between. This CDR3 has 11 residues. CDR3 in DNA: TGTGCCAGCTCCTGGTCCTACGAGCAGTACTTC. As protein: CASSWSYEQYF.

The chain carries TRBV29-1 and TRBJ2-7; D remains unclear. Between the trimmed V and J ends, which lost 3 bases and 3 bases, there was a span of 9 bases. The CDR3 sequence is 12 residues long. Germline CDR1 SQVTM, CDR2 ANQGSEA. CDR3 in DNA: TGCAGCGTTGAGTCGACATACTACGAGCAGTACTTC. This gives the protein CSVESTYYEQYF.

CDR3 nucleotide sequence: TGTGCCAGCAGCTTAGGCAGGGGGACTGAGCCCCAGCATTTT. It translates to CASSLGRGTEPQHF. This rearrangement joins TRBV7-2 to TRBJ1-5; 7 nucleotides align to TRBD1. The junction had 5 bases not matched to a gene; V was cut back by 1 base and J by 8 bases. Germline V gives CDR1 SGHTA, CDR2 FQGNSA. The CDR3 loop spans 14 amino acids.

The chain has TRBV7-2 and TRBJ1-6, with a tentative D call TRBD1 (5 bases). Deletions cut 3 bases from V and 10 bases from J, with 13 bases between. Per germline, CDR1 SGHTA and CDR2 FQGNSA. The CDR3 spans 14 residues. DNA for the CDR3: TGTGCCAGCAGCTTCCGCAGGGAGAGGTCACCCCTCCACTTT. Translation: CASSFRRERSPLHF.

The chain combines TRBV7-3 with TRBJ1-6, with TRBD1 as a possible D gene (5 bases). Looked up from germline, CDR1 is SGHTA and CDR2 is FQGTGA. The CDR3 covers 14 residues. Trimming stripped 5 bases from V and 7 bases from J, with 12 bases between. The CDR3 DNA reads TGTGCCAGCAGCCGGGGACGGACCAATTCACCCCTCCACTTT. It specifies CASSRGRTNSPLHF. The full variable domain, completed using reference TRBV7-3 and TRBJ1-6, is GAGVSQTPSNKVTEKGKYVELRCDPISGHTALYWYRQSLGQGPEFLIYFQGTGAADDSGLPNDRFFAVRPEGSVSTLKIQRTERGDSAVYLCASSRGRTNSPLHFGNGTRLTVT.

V gene TRBV6-2 or TRBV6-3 combines with J gene TRBJ2-1, with D hard to call. CDR1 and CDR2 (germline): MNHEY, SVGEGT. V was cut by 4 bases and J by 5 bases, with 12 bases left in between. The CDR3 loop spans 14 amino acids. The CDR3 nucleotides read TGTGCCAGCAGTTTCCTCGACGAGGACAATGAGCAGTTCTTC. This sequence encodes CASSFLDEDNEQFF.

V and J are TRBV15 and TRBJ2-7, with 7 bases that match TRBD2. The CDR3 consists of 14 residues. Germline values: CDR1 LNHNV, CDR2 YYDKDF (reference sequence). Trimming cost V 3 bases and J 5 bases; bases outside gene matches: 7. Here the CDR3 reads CATSRASGINEQYF. The DNA for the CDR3 is TGTGCCACCAGCAGGGCAAGCGGGATCAACGAGCAGTACTTC.

V and J are TRBV4-3 and TRBJ2-1; 7 nucleotides agree with TRBD2. After removal of 0 bases from V and 2 bases from J, the junction contained 4 bases not matched to a gene. CDR3 size: 16 residues. Looked up from germline, CDR1 is LGHNA and CDR2 is YSLEER. In DNA form, the CDR3 reads TGCGCCAGCAGCCAAGATAGCGGGCCCCCCTACAATGAGCAGTTCTTC. It translates to CASSQDSGPPYNEQFF.

The V gene is TRBV5-1, the J gene TRBJ1-6, with no clear D. Germline assignment: CDR1 SGHRS and CDR2 YFSETQ. V was trimmed by 0 bases and J by 9 bases, leaving 10 bases between them. There are 14 residues in the CDR3. CDR3 region: CASSLGGVGSPLHF. CDR3 DNA sequence: TGCGCCAGCAGCTTGGGCGGGGTCGGTTCACCCCTCCACTTT.

CDR3 residues: CASSKQGVQTQYF. The CDR3 region has the DNA TGTGCCAGCAGCAAACAGGGAGTGCAGACCCAGTACTTC. The chain is built from TRBV6-5 and TRBJ2-5, with D possibly being TRBD1 (6 bases). Per the germline V gene, CDR1 is MNHEY and CDR2 is SVGAGI. The V end lost 6 bases, the J end lost 6 bases, and 14 bases lay between the germline ends. This CDR3 spans 13 amino acids.

The genes are TRBV27 and TRBJ1-2; D is perhaps TRBD1 (5 bases). V was cut by 1 base and J by 8 bases, with 20 bases left in between. Germline loops: CDR1 MNHEY, CDR2 SMNVEV (reference sequence). The CDR3 has 16 residues. The CDR3 region has the DNA TGTGCCAGCAGTTTATTGTCCGGGACTCCCGGCGGGGGCTACACCTTC. It translates to CASSLLSGTPGGGYTF.

The chain has TRBV5-1 and TRBJ1-1, with D perhaps matching TRBD1 (5 bases). There are 13 residues in the CDR3. V was trimmed by 5 bases and J by 1 base, leaving 9 bases between them. Germline CDR1 is SGHRS and CDR2 is YFSETQ. CDR3 nucleotides: TGCGCCAGCAGAAGACAGAGGAACACTGAAGCTTTCTTT. It encodes CASRRQRNTEAFF.

Concerning this clone itself: Other DNA sequences within the sample encode an identical CDR3. The rearrangement uses TRBV7-9 and TRBJ2-3, with D unclear. This CDR3 spans 12 amino acids. Germline V CDR1 and CDR2: SEHNR, FQNEAQ (reference sequence). V was clipped by 5 bases and J by 6 bases, with 9 bases between them. The CDR3: CASSPLSDTQYF. CDR3 sequence (DNA): TGTGCCAGCAGCCCCCTAAGTGATACGCAGTATTTT. Combining the CDR3 with reference TRBV7-9 and TRBJ2-3 gives the whole variable domain DTGVSQNPRHKITKRGQNVTFRCDPISEHNRLYWYRQTLGQGPEFLTYFQNEAQLEKSRLLSDRFSAERPKGSFSTLEIQRTEQGDSAMYLCASSPLSDTQYFGPGTRLTVL.

The chain uses TRBV27 and TRBJ2-1, with 13 bases aligning to TRBD2. CDR3 size: 16 residues. The germline gives CDR1 MNHEY, CDR2 SMNVEV (reference sequence). V lost 5 bases, J lost 8 bases, and 9 bases stayed unmatched. The DNA of the CDR3 is TGTGCCAGCAGTCCCTCGCGACTAGCGGGAGGCTATGAGCAGTTCTTC. Amino acids: CASSPSRLAGGYEQFF.

This clone showed up many times. The CDR3 nucleotides are TGTGCCAGCAGCTTCGCAGGTGTATCCCTTGGCTACACCTTC. It encodes CASSFAGVSLGYTF. The chain employs TRBV5-6 and TRBJ1-2; D is unclear. The CDR3 length is 14 residues. V was trimmed by 2 bases and J by 7 bases, leaving 15 bases between them. CDR1 SGHDT and CDR2 YYEEEE come from the germline V gene.

This rearrangement joins TRBV7-9 to TRBJ2-5, with TRBD1 identical over 9 bases. Germline values: CDR1 SEHNR, CDR2 FQNEAQ (reference sequence). The ends lost 2 bases at V and 1 base at J; junction bases unmatched: 2. The CDR3 has 15 residues. The CDR3 sequence is CASSLRTGAQETQYF. The CDR3 DNA reads TGTGCCAGCAGCTTACGGACAGGGGCCCAAGAGACCCAGTACTTC.

The rearrangement joins TRBV9 to TRBJ1-3; D unresolved. Germline assignment: CDR1 SGDLS and CDR2 YYNGEE. Trimming shortened V by 0 bases and J by 0 bases, and 16 bases separated the two germline ends. The CDR3 is 18 amino acids. The CDR3 sequence: CASSVARKGSPSGNTIYF. In DNA, the CDR3 is TGTGCCAGCAGCGTAGCCCGTAAAGGGAGCCCCTCTGGAAACACCATATATTTT. Full variable domain (outside the CDR3, taken from reference TRBV9 and TRBJ1-3): DSGVTQTPKHLITATGQRVTLRCSPRSGDLSVYWYQQSLDQGLQFLIQYYNGEERAKGNILERFSAQQFPDLHSELNLSSLELGDSALYFCASSVARKGSPSGNTIYFGEGSWLTVV.

This chain uses TRBV29-1 with TRBJ1-4; tentatively, D is TRBD1 (5 bases). V was trimmed by 4 bases and J by 8 bases, leaving 17 bases between them. Germline V gene lookup returns CDR1 SQVTM and CDR2 ANQGSEA. The CDR3 has 14 residues. CDR3: CSVAGAGVEEKLFF. The CDR3, as DNA: TGCAGCGTTGCAGGAGCGGGGGTTGAAGAAAAACTGTTTTTT.

The chain combines TRBV5-1 with TRBJ1-1, with D tentatively TRBD1 (5 bases). The CDR3 spans 13 residues. Germline loops: CDR1 SGHRS, CDR2 YFSETQ. The germline V and J ends were trimmed by 5 bases and 0 bases, with 8 bases remaining between them. The CDR3 coding sequence is TGCGCCAGCAGGGGGGAATTGAACACTGAAGCTTTCTTT. Amino acid sequence: CASRGELNTEAFF.

The chain links TRBV2 to TRBJ2-7, with D maybe TRBD2 (5 bases). Germline V lookup: CDR1 SNHLY, CDR2 FYNNEI. The CDR3 consists of 15 residues. Trimming cost V 6 bases and J 1 base, with 16 bases left between them. CDR3 in amino acids: CASRPTTVRSYEQYF. The CDR3 nucleotides read TGTGCCAGCAGGCCGACTACAGTCCGTTCCTACGAGCAGTACTTC.

V and J are TRBV12-1 and TRBJ2-3; TRBD2, the table's D call, lacks a check against the DNA. TRBV12-1 is tagged as a pseudogene. This CDR3 contains 13 residues. CDR3 DNA: TGTGCCACCTATAGCGGGGTAGGAGATACGCAGTATTTT. It translates to CATYSGVGDTQYF.

The chain uses TRBV28 and TRBJ2-3; 14 nucleotides align to TRBD2. Germline lookup yields CDR1 MDHEN and CDR2 SYDVKM. The CDR3 consists of 20 residues. V was clipped by 2 bases and J by 5 bases; unmatched bases: 15. CDR3 nucleotide sequence: TGTGCCAGCAGTTTAGATCCCATACTGGGACTAGCGGGAGCATTAGATACGCAGTATTTT. Encoded protein: CASSLDPILGLAGALDTQYF.